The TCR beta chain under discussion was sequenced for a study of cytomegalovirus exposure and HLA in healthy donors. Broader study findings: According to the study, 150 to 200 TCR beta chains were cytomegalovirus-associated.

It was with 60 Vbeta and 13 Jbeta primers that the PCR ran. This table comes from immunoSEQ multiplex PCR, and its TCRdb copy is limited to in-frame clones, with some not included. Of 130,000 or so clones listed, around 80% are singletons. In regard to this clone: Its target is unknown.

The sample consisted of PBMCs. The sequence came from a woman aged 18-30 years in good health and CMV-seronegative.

In DNA, the CDR3 is TGTGCCAGCGAACCAGGGGTCGACACTGAAGCTTTCTTT. This gives the protein CASEPGVDTEAFF. This chain connects TRBV2 to TRBJ1-1, with D perhaps TRBD1 (6 bases). From germline, CDR1 is SNHLY and CDR2 FYNNEI. The ends were cut back, 8 bases at V and 3 bases at J, with 13 bases in the middle. The CDR3 loop spans 13 amino acids.